This TCR beta chain was identified during a study of blood T cell repertoires in COVID-19. Study details: In each case, the material was cDNA or gDNA derived from T cells, B-cell-depleted T cells, or PBMCs.

V gave up 5 bases and J gave up 2 bases; unmatched junction bases: 3. The germline V gene has CDR1 GTSNPN and CDR2 SVGIG (reference sequence). CDR3 length: 13 residues. Clones were read by immunoSEQ multiplex PCR, and TCRdb kept only the in-frame ones, dropping some. The sample contains a few hundred thousand clones, about 89% of which appear only once. The sample taken for sequencing was PBMCs or T cells enriched from blood (not recorded which). This clonotype was obtained from a woman aged 35 to 49 who had been exposed to COVID-19. The chain is built from TRBV30 and TRBJ1-3; TRBD1 aligns across 7 bases. CDR3 loop: CAWDRATGNTIYF. For the CDR3, the DNA is TGTGCCTGGGACAGGGCGACTGGAAACACCATATATTTT.